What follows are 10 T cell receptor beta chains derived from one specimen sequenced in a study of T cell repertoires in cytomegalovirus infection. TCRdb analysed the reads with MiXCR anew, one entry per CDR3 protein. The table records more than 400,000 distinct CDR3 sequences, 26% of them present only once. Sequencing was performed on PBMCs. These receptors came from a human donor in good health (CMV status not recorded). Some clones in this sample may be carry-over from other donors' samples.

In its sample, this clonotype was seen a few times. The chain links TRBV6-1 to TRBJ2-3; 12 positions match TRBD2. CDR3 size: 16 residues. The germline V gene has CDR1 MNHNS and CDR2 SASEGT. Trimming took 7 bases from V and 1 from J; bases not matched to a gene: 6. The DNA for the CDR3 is TGTGCCAGCACCTCACTAGCGGGAGGAGGCACAGATACGCAGTATTTT. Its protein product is CASTSLAGGGTDTQYF.

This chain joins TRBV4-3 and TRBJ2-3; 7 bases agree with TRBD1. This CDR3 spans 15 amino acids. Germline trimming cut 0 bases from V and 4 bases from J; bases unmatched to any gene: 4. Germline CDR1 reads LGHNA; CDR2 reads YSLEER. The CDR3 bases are TGCGCCAGCAGCCAAGAGGGACAGTACGCAGATACGCAGTATTTT. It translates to CASSQEGQYADTQYF.

CDR3 nucleotides: TGCGCCAGCAGCCAAGGCCACGGGGAGGGAACTAATGAAAAACTGTTTTTT. Translating gives CASSQGHGEGTNEKLFF. V and J are TRBV4-1 and TRBJ1-4, with no clear D. The CDR3 covers 17 residues. From germline, CDR1 is MGHRA and CDR2 YSYEKL. V was pared by 1 base and J by 1 base, with 13 bases between.

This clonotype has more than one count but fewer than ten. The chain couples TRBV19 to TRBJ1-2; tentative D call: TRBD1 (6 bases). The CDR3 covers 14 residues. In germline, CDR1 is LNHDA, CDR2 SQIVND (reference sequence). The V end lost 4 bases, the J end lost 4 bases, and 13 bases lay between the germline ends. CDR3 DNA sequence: TGTGCCAGTAGTAAAGAGGACAGCTTCTATGGCTACACCTTC. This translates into CASSKEDSFYGYTF.

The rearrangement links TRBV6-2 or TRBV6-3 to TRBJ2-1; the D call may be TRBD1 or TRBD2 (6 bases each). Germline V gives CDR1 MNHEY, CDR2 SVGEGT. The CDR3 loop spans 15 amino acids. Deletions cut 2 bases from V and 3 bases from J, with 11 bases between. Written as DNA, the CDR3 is TGTGCCAGCAGTTACATACAGGGACTCTACAATGAGCAGTTCTTC. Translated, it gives CASSYIQGLYNEQFF.

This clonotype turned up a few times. The CDR3 sequence is CASSPQGLAGEQFF. The DNA for the CDR3 is TGTGCCAGCAGCCCCCAGGGACTAGCTGGTGAGCAGTTCTTC. This chain connects TRBV7-2 to TRBJ2-1; TRBD2 agrees at 9 bases. V lost 5 bases and J lost 9; bases outside the gene matches: 8. Germline-derived CDR1 and CDR2 are SGHTA and FQGNSA. The CDR3 length is 14 residues.

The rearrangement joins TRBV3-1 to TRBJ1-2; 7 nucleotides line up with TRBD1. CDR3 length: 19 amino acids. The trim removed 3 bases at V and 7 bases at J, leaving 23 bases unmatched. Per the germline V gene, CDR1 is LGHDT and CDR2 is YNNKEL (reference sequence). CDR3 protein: CASSHKPGVVGTARIGYTF. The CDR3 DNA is TGTGCCAGCAGCCATAAACCCGGGGTGGTGGGGACAGCGAGGATTGGCTACACCTTC.

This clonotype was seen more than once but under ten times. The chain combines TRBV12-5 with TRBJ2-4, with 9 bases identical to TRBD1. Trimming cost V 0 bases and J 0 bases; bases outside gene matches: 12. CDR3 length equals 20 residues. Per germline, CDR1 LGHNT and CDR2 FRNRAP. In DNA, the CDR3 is TGTGCTAGTGGTTTGGTACTCGGGACAGGGAGCCTACTAGCCAAAAACATTCAGTACTTC. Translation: CASGLVLGTGSLLAKNIQYF.

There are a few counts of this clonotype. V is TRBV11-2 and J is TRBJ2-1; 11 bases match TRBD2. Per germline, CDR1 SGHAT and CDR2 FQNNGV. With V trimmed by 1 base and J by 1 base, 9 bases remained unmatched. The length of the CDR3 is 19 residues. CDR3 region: CASSLGAPGLAASYNEQFF. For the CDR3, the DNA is TGTGCCAGCAGCTTAGGGGCCCCGGGACTAGCGGCGTCCTACAATGAGCAGTTCTTC.

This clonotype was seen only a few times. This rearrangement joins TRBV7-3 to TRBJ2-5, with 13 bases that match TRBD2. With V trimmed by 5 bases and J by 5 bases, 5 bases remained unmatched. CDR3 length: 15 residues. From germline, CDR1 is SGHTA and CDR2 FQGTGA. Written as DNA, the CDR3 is TGTGCCAGCAGCGATGGACTAGCGGGAGTGGAGACCCAGTACTTC. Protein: CASSDGLAGVETQYF.